The 9 T cell receptor beta chains listed next were all sequenced from one sample in a study of blood T cell repertoires in COVID-19. Produced via immunoSEQ multiplex PCR; TCRdb's table is partial and in-frame only. The table includes 55,000 to 75,000 clones, about 90% detected once. The sequenced material came from peripheral blood. These receptors all come from a man aged 50 to 59 with active COVID-19.

This clone came up once. V gene TRBV7-8 combines with J gene TRBJ1-5; the D is unclear. Trimming pared 5 bases from V and 3 bases from J, leaving 14 bases between. This CDR3 is 15 amino acids long. Germline V lookup: CDR1 SGHVS, CDR2 FQNEAQ. As DNA, the CDR3 is TGTGCCAGCAGCCCCTCATATGGAGACAATCAGCCCCAGCATTTT. Amino acids: CASSPSYGDNQPQHF.

Only a few counts were recorded for this clone. This chain joins TRBV4-2 and TRBJ2-2; perhaps TRBD2 as D (6 bases). The germline CDR1 and CDR2 sequences are LGHNA and YNFKEQ. The CDR3 is made up of 14 amino acids. The germline V and J ends were trimmed by 4 bases and 4 bases, with 10 bases remaining between them. CDR3 nucleotide sequence: TGTGCCAGCAGCCGAGACGGGGGCACCGGGGAGCTGTTTTTT. Its protein is CASSRDGGTGELFF.

V usage is TRBV6-5 and J usage is TRBJ2-3, with D tentatively TRBD1 (7 bases). Trimming left V 5 bases short and J 4 bases short, with 16 bases between. Germline V gene data show CDR1 as MNHEY and CDR2 as SVGAGI. The CDR3 is 15 amino acids. CDR3 sequence (DNA): TGTGCCAGCAGTATCCTGACAGGGAGGCCAGATACGCAGTATTTT. Translation: CASSILTGRPDTQYF.

The sample holds one count of this clone. V and J are TRBV11-2 and TRBJ2-5; 7 bases line up with TRBD2. Germline-derived CDR1 and CDR2 are SGHAT and FQNNGV. The CDR3 length is 16 residues. V lost 5 bases and J lost 2; bases outside the gene matches: 11. CDR3 protein: CASSPIGSGPQETQYF. CDR3 sequence (DNA): TGTGCCAGCAGCCCCATTGGTAGCGGGCCTCAAGAGACCCAGTACTTC. Combining the CDR3 with reference TRBV11-2 and TRBJ2-5 gives the whole variable domain EAGVAQSPRYKIIEKRQSVAFWCNPISGHATLYWYQQILGQGPKLLIQFQNNGVVDDSQLPKDRFSAERLKGVDSTLKIQPAKLEDSAVYLCASSPIGSGPQETQYFGPGTRLLVL.

The chain is built from TRBV24-1 and TRBJ2-1, with D unresolved. CDR1 is KGHDR, CDR2 SFDVKD, per germline. V dropped 2 bases and J dropped 8 bases, with 12 bases sitting between them. CDR3 length: 14 residues. The CDR3 spells CATSDYRLVDEQFF. The DNA for the CDR3 is TGTGCCACCAGTGATTATCGACTCGTCGATGAGCAGTTCTTC.

V usage is TRBV5-6 and J usage is TRBJ1-1; 10 nucleotides align to TRBD1. The CDR3 runs 16 residues. The V gene's germline CDR1 is SGHDT and CDR2 YYEEEE. Trimming removed 3 bases from V and 5 bases from J; junction bases left unmatched: 10. The CDR3 protein is CASSSLMTGGGTEAFF. CDR3 in DNA: TGTGCCAGCAGCTCACTTATGACAGGGGGCGGAACTGAAGCTTTCTTT.

The chain uses TRBV2 and TRBJ2-4; D possibly corresponds to TRBD1 (5 bases). CDR1 SNHLY and CDR2 FYNNEI come from the germline V gene. V dropped 4 bases and J dropped 1 base, with 11 bases sitting between them. This CDR3 has 15 residues. The CDR3 nucleotides read TGTGCCAGCAGTGTGAGGAGACAGGCCAAAAACATTCAGTACTTC. Protein product: CASSVRRQAKNIQYF.

The chain uses TRBV28 and TRBJ2-4, with D maybe TRBD1 (8 bases). CDR3 length: 14 amino acids. Trimming removed 1 base from V and 8 bases from J, with 12 bases in between. CDR1 and CDR2 from the germline V gene are MDHEN and SYDVKM. The CDR3 nucleotides are TGTGCCAGCAGTTTATTACAGGGGGGGGACATTCAGTACTTC. Its protein product is CASSLLQGGDIQYF.

The chain uses TRBV28 and TRBJ2-7, with 7 bases lining up with TRBD1. Germline CDR1 reads MDHEN; CDR2 reads SYDVKM. This CDR3 is 13 amino acids long. V dropped 7 bases and J dropped 6; count of bases not matched to a gene: 9. CDR3 sequence reads: CASNPGQPFEQYF. In DNA form, the CDR3 reads TGTGCCAGCAACCCGGGACAGCCGTTCGAGCAGTACTTC.